Shown below are 14 T cell receptor beta chains from a single sample sequenced in a study of T cell responses to AZD1222 COVID-19 vaccine. Produced via immunoSEQ multiplex PCR; TCRdb's table is partial and in-frame only. Among more than 100,000 clones listed, about nine tenths were seen once. Sample: peripheral blood, taken on day 0 of AZD1222 vaccination. Receptors originate from an adult in good health.

The chain has TRBV3-1 (or the pseudogene TRBV3-2) and TRBJ1-2; D gene ambiguous. The CDR3 runs to 15 residues. In germline, CDR1 is LGHDT, CDR2 YNNKEL (reference sequence). V was pared by 1 base and J by 2 bases, with 11 bases between. The CDR3 nucleotides read TGTGCCAGCAGCCAAGTGAAAGGGCCCAACTATGGCTACACCTTC. Residues: CASSQVKGPNYGYTF.

The chain joins TRBV29-1 to TRBJ2-5; tentatively, D is TRBD2 (6 bases). V was clipped by 7 bases and J by 0 bases, with 9 bases between them. CDR3 size: 12 residues. CDR1 and CDR2 from the germline V gene are SQVTM and ANQGSEA. CDR3 bases: TGCAGCGGGGGGGACTACCAAGAGACCCAGTACTTC. Encoded protein: CSGGDYQETQYF. The whole variable domain, filled in from reference TRBV29-1 and TRBJ2-5, reads SAVISQKPSRDICQRGTSLTIQCQVDSQVTMMFWYRQQPGQSLTLIATANQGSEATYESGFVIDKFPISRPNLTFSTLTVSNMSPEDSSIYLCSGGDYQETQYFGPGTRLLVL.

The chain recombines TRBV7-2 with TRBJ1-6; TRBD1 might be the D (5 bases). Germline assignment: CDR1 SGHTA and CDR2 FQGNSA. The CDR3 runs to 15 residues. The V end lost 10 bases, the J end lost 9 bases, and 22 bases lay between the germline ends. The CDR3 nucleotides read TGTGCCACACCGGGACCCATTTCAGATTTTTCACCCCTCCACTTT. Translating it yields CATPGPISDFSPLHF.

J is TRBJ2-7 and V is TRBV11-2; D is perhaps TRBD2 (5 bases). The CDR3 sequence is 11 residues long. With 4 bases removed from V and 12 bases from J, the gap between germline ends came to 13 bases. Germline V gene lookup returns CDR1 SGHAT and CDR2 FQNNGV. The CDR3 loop is CASSSGNRGYF. As DNA, the CDR3 is TGTGCCAGCAGCTCCGGCAACCGGGGGTACTTC. The variable domain in full, completed from reference TRBV11-2 and TRBJ2-7, reads EAGVAQSPRYKIIEKRQSVAFWCNPISGHATLYWYQQILGQGPKLLIQFQNNGVVDDSQLPKDRFSAERLKGVDSTLKIQPAKLEDSAVYLCASSSGNRGYFGPGTRLTVT.

Turning to this clone: Distinct nucleotide sequences in the sample also encode this CDR3. The chain employs TRBV2 and TRBJ2-7; D is perhaps TRBD2 (6 bases). Germline V gives CDR1 SNHLY, CDR2 FYNNEI. The CDR3 totals 13 residues. The germline V and J ends were trimmed by 3 bases and 4 bases, with 10 bases remaining between them. CDR3 region: CASSDGGRYEQYF. CDR3 coding DNA: TGTGCCAGCAGTGACGGAGGGCGGTACGAGCAGTACTTC.

This chain links TRBV18 with TRBJ2-7; D may be TRBD1 or TRBD2 (6 bases each). Trimming left V 2 bases short and J 7 bases short, with 15 bases between. The CDR3 has 14 residues. Per the germline V gene, CDR1 is KGHSH and CDR2 is LQKENI. CDR3 DNA sequence: TGTGCCAGCTCACCAAGGCAGGGGACTTGGGAGCAGTACTTC. It yields the protein CASSPRQGTWEQYF.

The chain joins TRBV27 to TRBJ1-6; D call uncertain. The germline V and J ends were trimmed by 7 bases and 10 bases, with 17 bases remaining between them. This CDR3 spans 14 amino acids. In germline, CDR1 is MNHEY, CDR2 SMNVEV (reference sequence). CDR3: CASTQGPGNSPLHF. The CDR3 DNA reads TGTGCCAGCACCCAAGGGCCGGGTAACTCACCCCTCCACTTT.

The rearrangement links TRBV5-1 to TRBJ1-1; D gene uncertain. With 7 bases removed from V and 3 bases from J, the gap between germline ends came to 19 bases. This CDR3 is 15 amino acids long. Germline values: CDR1 SGHRS, CDR2 YFSETQ. CDR3 coding DNA: TGCGCCAGCGGTGAGGGCCGACGTGGGTACACTGAAGCTTTCTTT. This translates into CASGEGRRGYTEAFF. Full variable domain (rest looked up from reference TRBV5-1 and TRBJ1-1): KAGVTQTPRYLIKTRGQQVTLSCSPISGHRSVSWYQQTPGQGLQFLFEYFSETQRNKGNFPGRFSGRQFSNSRSEMNVSTLELGDSALYLCASGEGRRGYTEAFFGQGTRLTVV.

The chain employs TRBV7-2 and TRBJ1-1; D gene uncertain. Trimming pared 5 bases from V and 0 bases from J, leaving 10 bases between. Germline CDR1 SGHTA, CDR2 FQGNSA. The CDR3 consists of 14 residues. The DNA for the CDR3 is TGTGCCAGCAGCGGCCGGGAGCTGAACACTGAAGCTTTCTTT. It specifies CASSGRELNTEAFF.

This rearrangement joins TRBV11-2 to TRBJ2-1; the D gene is possibly TRBD2 (6 bases). This CDR3 is 17 amino acids long. Germline assignment: CDR1 SGHAT and CDR2 FQNNGV. Trimming stripped 5 bases from V and 0 bases from J, with 17 bases between. The CDR3 DNA follows: TGTGCCAGCAGCCCCTATCTCGCGGGGACCTCCTACAATGAGCAGTTCTTC. Translated, it gives CASSPYLAGTSYNEQFF.

The gene calls are TRBV9 and TRBJ1-2; no clear D gene. The V end was cut by 0 bases, the J end by 0 bases, with 18 bases between. Germline CDR1 reads SGDLS; CDR2 reads YYNGEE. The CDR3 consists of 18 residues. The CDR3 DNA follows: TGTGCCAGCAGCGTAGGGACGACTAGATCACTAACTAACTATGGCTACACCTTC. Translating it yields CASSVGTTRSLTNYGYTF.

The chain joins TRBV5-5 to TRBJ2-5; 10 nucleotides align to TRBD1. The germline CDR1 and CDR2 sequences are SGHKS and YYEKEE (reference sequence). The V and J ends lost 5 bases and 3 bases, in that order; junction bases with no gene match: 4. The CDR3 runs 14 residues. The CDR3 region is CASSPDRGEETQYF. CDR3 nucleotides: TGTGCCAGCAGTCCGGACAGGGGGGAAGAGACCCAGTACTTC.

This clone occurred once. Other nucleotide sequences from this sample produce the same CDR3. V and J are TRBV5-1 and TRBJ1-1, with TRBD1 identical over 7 bases. The CDR3 is 14 amino acids. Germline CDR1 is SGHRS and CDR2 is YFSETQ. V lost 1 base to trimming and J lost 1 base; unmatched junction nucleotides: 1. In nucleotides, the CDR3 is TGCGCCAGCAGCTTGACAGGGGAGAACACTGAAGCTTTCTTT. Its translation is CASSLTGENTEAFF.

The V gene is TRBV7-9, the J gene TRBJ2-2; D is tentatively TRBD1 or TRBD2 (5 bases each). The germline CDR1 and CDR2 sequences are SEHNR and FQNEAQ (reference sequence). V lost 5 bases and J 1 base, leaving 14 bases between the germline ends. The CDR3 sequence is 16 residues long. The CDR3 loop is CASSVRVRVNTGELFF. The DNA of the CDR3 is TGTGCCAGCAGCGTCAGGGTGCGGGTGAACACCGGGGAGCTGTTTTTT. Full variable domain (remainder filled in from reference TRBV7-9 and TRBJ2-2): DTGVSQNPRHKITKRGQNVTFRCDPISEHNRLYWYRQTLGQGPEFLTYFQNEAQLEKSRLLSDRFSAERPKGSFSTLEIQRTEQGDSAMYLCASSVRVRVNTGELFFGEGSRLTVL.